This TCR beta chain was recovered during a study of cytomegalovirus exposure and HLA in healthy donors. Study results and limitations: A later analysis linked a missense variant in DCLRE1C to the trimming of TCR beta V and J genes.

The CDR3 runs 15 residues. The V gene's germline CDR1 is SEHNR and CDR2 FQNEAQ (reference sequence). V was pared by 0 bases and J by 8 bases, with 9 bases of the junction left unmatched. PCR used 60 Vbeta primers and 13 Jbeta primers. Sequenced by immunoSEQ multiplex PCR; TCRdb stores in-frame clones only, minus some. Of roughly 73,000 clones in the sample, about 80% were seen once. With regard to this clone: Antigen specificity is unknown.

The sequencing sample was made of PBMCs. The gene calls are TRBV7-9 and TRBJ1-1; 7 bases agree with TRBD1. This receptor was taken from a man aged 40-55 years in good health and CMV-seronegative. This CDR3 is CASSLASTGEEEAFF. In nucleotides, the CDR3 is TGTGCCAGCAGCTTAGCTTCCACAGGGGAGGAGGAAGCTTTCTTT.